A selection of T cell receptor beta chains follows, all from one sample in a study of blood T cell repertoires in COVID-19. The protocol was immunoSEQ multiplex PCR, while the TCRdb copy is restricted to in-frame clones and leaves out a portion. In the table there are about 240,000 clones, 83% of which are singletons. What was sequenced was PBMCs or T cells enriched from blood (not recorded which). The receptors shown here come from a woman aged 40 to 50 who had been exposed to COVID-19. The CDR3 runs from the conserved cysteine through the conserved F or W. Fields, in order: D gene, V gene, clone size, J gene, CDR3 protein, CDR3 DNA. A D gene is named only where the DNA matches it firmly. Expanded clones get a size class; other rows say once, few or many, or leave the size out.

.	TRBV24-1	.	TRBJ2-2	CATSARGGELFF	TGTGCCACCAGTGCCCGGGGCGGGGAGCTGTTTTTT
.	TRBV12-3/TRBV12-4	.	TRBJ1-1	CASSSGQEAFF	TGTGCCAGCAGTTCAGGACAGGAAGCTTTCTTT
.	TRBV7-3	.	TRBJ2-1	CASSLSGDRGNEQFF	TGTGCCAGCAGCCTTAGCGGGGACAGAGGCAATGAGCAGTTCTTC
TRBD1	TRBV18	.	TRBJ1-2	CASSSATGEEAWGYTF	TGTGCCAGCTCGAGCGCGACAGGGGAGGAAGCGTGGGGCTACACCTTC
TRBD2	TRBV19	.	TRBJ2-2	CASSSLTSGVKNTGELFF	TGTGCCAGTAGTTCCTTGACTAGCGGGGTGAAGAACACCGGGGAGCTGTTTTTT
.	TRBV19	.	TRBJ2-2	CASSFRVSGELFF	TGTGCCAGTAGTTTCAGGGTGTCCGGGGAGCTGTTTTTT
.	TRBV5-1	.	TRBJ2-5	CASSWDPGVQETQYF	TGCGCCAGCAGCTGGGATCCAGGGGTTCAAGAGACCCAGTACTTC
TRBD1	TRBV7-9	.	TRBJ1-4	CASSLARGEAEKLFF	TGTGCCAGCAGCTTAGCCAGGGGGGAGGCTGAAAAACTGTTTTTT
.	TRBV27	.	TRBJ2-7	CASSPLPRSYEQYF	TGTGCCAGCAGTCCCCTTCCCCGCTCCTACGAGCAGTACTTC
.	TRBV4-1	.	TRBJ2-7	CASSQEAYYYEQYF	TGCGCCAGCAGCCAAGAAGCTTACTACTACGAGCAGTACTTC
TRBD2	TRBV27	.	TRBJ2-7	CASSFSGGLAGGSGEQYF	TGTGCCAGCAGTTTCAGCGGGGGGCTAGCGGGAGGATCTGGGGAGCAGTACTTC
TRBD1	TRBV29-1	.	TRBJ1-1	CSVEPGTGEWYTEAFF	TGCAGCGTTGAACCTGGGACAGGCGAGTGGTACACTGAAGCTTTCTTT
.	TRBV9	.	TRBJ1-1	CASSVTPGRTEAFF	TGTGCCAGCAGCGTAACCCCAGGGAGGACTGAAGCTTTCTTT
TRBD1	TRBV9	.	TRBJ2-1	CASSPDGGTGTYEQFF	TGTGCCAGCAGCCCCGATGGGGGGACAGGGACGTATGAGCAGTTCTTC
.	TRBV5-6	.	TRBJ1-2	CASSFRGVGYGYTF	TGTGCCAGCAGCTTTCGGGGTGTAGGGTATGGCTACACCTTC
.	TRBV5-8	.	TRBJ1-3	CASSPARSRRGNTIYF	TGTGCCAGCAGCCCGGCCAGGTCGAGACGTGGAAACACCATATATTTT
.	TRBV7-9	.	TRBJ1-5	CASSPGGGHQPQHF	TGTGCCAGCAGCCCGGGGGGGGGACATCAGCCCCAGCATTTT
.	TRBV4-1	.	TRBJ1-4	CASSQVGQFNEKLFF	TGCGCCAGCAGCCAAGTGGGCCAGTTTAATGAAAAACTGTTTTTT
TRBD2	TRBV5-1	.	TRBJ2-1	CASSRIAGDYNEQFF	TGCGCCAGCAGCCGTATAGCGGGGGACTACAATGAGCAGTTCTTC
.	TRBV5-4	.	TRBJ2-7	CASSFRRDLDEQYF	TGTGCCAGCAGCTTTCGCCGCGATCTGGACGAGCAGTACTTC
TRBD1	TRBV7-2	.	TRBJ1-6	CASSLGGRGQPLHF	TGTGCCAGCAGCTTAGGGGGCAGGGGGCAACCCCTCCACTTT
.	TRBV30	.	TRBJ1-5	CAWTLWGGNQPQHF	TGTGCCTGGACCCTCTGGGGCGGCAATCAGCCCCAGCATTTT
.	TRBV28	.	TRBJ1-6	CASKHRVLSIYNSPLHF	TGTGCCAGCAAACACAGGGTCCTATCGATTTATAATTCACCCCTCCACTTT
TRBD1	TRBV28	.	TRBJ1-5	CATDTKGTGRQPQHF	TGTGCCACCGACACGAAAGGGACAGGGCGTCAGCCCCAGCATTTT
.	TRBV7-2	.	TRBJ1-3	CASSLDGGGGNTIYF	TGTGCCAGCAGCTTAGACGGAGGCGGGGGAAACACCATATATTTT
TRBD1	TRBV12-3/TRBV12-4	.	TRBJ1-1	CASRGQLNTEAFF	TGTGCCAGCAGGGGACAGCTGAACACTGAAGCTTTCTTT
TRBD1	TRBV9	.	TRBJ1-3	CASSEPGGGNTIYF	TGTGCCAGCAGCGAACCAGGGGGGGGAAACACCATATATTTT
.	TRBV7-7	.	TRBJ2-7	CASSLGPGAYEQYF	TGTGCTAGCAGCTTAGGGCCGGGGGCCTACGAGCAGTACTTC
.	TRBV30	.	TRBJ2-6	CAWTGAPGANVLTF	TGTGCCTGGACAGGGGCCCCTGGGGCCAACGTCCTGACTTTC
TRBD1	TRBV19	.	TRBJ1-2	CAARQGDYGYTF	TGTGCCGCAAGACAGGGGGACTATGGCTACACCTTC
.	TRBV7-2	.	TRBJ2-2	CASSARAGHAGELFF	TGTGCCAGCAGCGCCAGGGCAGGGCACGCCGGGGAGCTGTTTTTT
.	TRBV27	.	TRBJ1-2	CASSPIPQGNYGYTF	TGTGCCAGCAGTCCCATACCCCAGGGGAACTATGGCTACACCTTC
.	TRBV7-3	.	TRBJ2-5	CASSLRPRETQYF	TGTGCCAGCAGCTTACGTCCGAGAGAGACCCAGTACTTC
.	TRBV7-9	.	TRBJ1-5	CASTPLVGQPQHF	TGTGCCAGCACTCCACTTGTTGGTCAGCCCCAGCATTTT
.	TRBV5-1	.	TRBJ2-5	CASSWNDRFQETQYF	TGCGCCAGCAGCTGGAACGACAGATTCCAAGAGACCCAGTACTTC
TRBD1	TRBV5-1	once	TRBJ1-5	CASSLAGTGNNQPQHF	TGCGCCAGCAGCTTGGCCGGGACAGGGAACAATCAGCCCCAGCATTTT
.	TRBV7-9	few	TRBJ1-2	CASSSGVNGYTF	TGTGCCAGCAGCTCAGGGGTAAATGGCTACACCTTC
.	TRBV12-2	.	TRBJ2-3	CASRSRTSGGGLDTQYF	TGTGCAAGTCGTTCCCGGACTAGCGGGGGGGGGTTAGATACGCAGTATTTT
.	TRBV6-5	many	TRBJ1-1	CASSPPPGGRSFF	TGTGCCAGCAGTCCCCCTCCCGGAGGGAGGTCTTTCTTT
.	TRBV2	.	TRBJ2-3	CAGSPGATDTQYF	TGTGCCGGAAGCCCAGGGGCCACAGATACGCAGTATTTT
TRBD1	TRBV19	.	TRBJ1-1	CATEARDRGRQAFF	TGTGCCACGGAGGCGCGAGACAGGGGGCGGCAAGCTTTCTTT
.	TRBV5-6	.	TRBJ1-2	CASSLDRDYYGYTF	TGTGCCAGCAGCTTGGACAGGGATTACTATGGCTACACCTTC